This T cell receptor beta chain appears in the sequencing data of a study of blood T cell repertoires in COVID-19. Study information: Both acute and convalescent COVID-19 samples were obtained from the United States, Italy and Spain. Sample material is recorded as cDNA or gDNA derived from T cells, B-cell-depleted T cells, or PBMCs.

V shed 4 bases, J shed 1 base, and the junction held 6 bases outside the gene matches. Germline values: CDR1 LGHDT, CDR2 YNNKEL (reference sequence). The CDR3 is made up of 15 amino acids. In the study's own analysis: Amplifying reference gene primers gave estimates of nucleated cell counts. Method: immunoSEQ multiplex PCR; TCRdb's copy keeps in-frame clones and lacks some. D and trimming were read from the DNA, whereas the V and J calls and clone size are those reported in that table. The sample contains fewer than 250,000 clones, around 82% of which appear only once. Cohorts were assigned according to the clinical history that participants reported.

Material for sequencing was PBMCs or T cells enriched from blood (not recorded which). This TCR was sampled from a woman aged 40 to 49 with acute COVID-19. V usage is TRBV3-1 (or the pseudogene TRBV3-2) and J usage is TRBJ1-1; TRBD1 agrees at 7 bases. The CDR3 spells CASSPGNRGNTEAFF. The CDR3 DNA reads as TGTGCCAGCAGCCCCGGGAACAGGGGGAACACTGAAGCTTTCTTT.